Listed below are T cell receptor beta chains from one sample, sequenced in a study of blood T cell repertoires in COVID-19. Produced via immunoSEQ multiplex PCR; TCRdb's table is partial and in-frame only. This table has 220,000 or so clones, approximately 90% appearing once. Sequenced input: PBMCs or T cells enriched from blood (not recorded which). All receptors come from a woman under 30 in a cohort exposed to, infected with or recovered from COVID-19 (not recorded which). The CDR3 runs from the conserved cysteine through the conserved F or W. A D gene is named only where the DNA matches it firmly. Where a row states a size, it is once, few, many or the class of an expanded clone; other rows omit it.

v_gene,d_gene,j_gene,abundance,CDR3nt,CDR3aa
TRBV7-3,-,TRBJ2-5,-,TGTGCCAGCAGCTTAAACGGGGGTCAAGAGACCCAGTACTTC,CASSLNGGQETQYF
TRBV27,-,TRBJ2-7,-,TGTGCCAGCAGTTTTAGCCTCTCCTACGAGCAGTACTTC,CASSFSLSYEQYF
TRBV7-9,-,TRBJ2-7,-,TGTGCCAGCAGCCCCGGGTCGACCAGCTCCTACGAGCAGTACTTC,CASSPGSTSSYEQYF
TRBV10-1,-,TRBJ2-7,-,TGCGCCAGCAGTGAGTCAACGGGAGCCTCCTCCTACGAGCAGTACTTC,CASSESTGASSYEQYF
TRBV28,TRBD1,TRBJ1-4,-,TGTGCCTCCCAGACAGGGGGTGATGAAAAACTGTTTTTT,CASQTGGDEKLFF
TRBV6-6,TRBD1,TRBJ2-7,-,TGTGCCAGCACCCTTGGGACAGGATACTACGAGCAGTACTTC,CASTLGTGYYEQYF
TRBV5-1,TRBD1,TRBJ2-2,-,TGCGCCAGCAGCTTCAGGGGGCACAACACCGGGGAGCTGTTTTTT,CASSFRGHNTGELFF
TRBV5-5,-,TRBJ2-7,-,TGTGCCAGCAGCTTGGATTCGGCGGGACAGATCTACGAGCAGTACTTC,CASSLDSAGQIYEQYF
TRBV18,TRBD2,TRBJ2-7,-,TGTGCCAGCTCACCGGGGGCGGGGCTAGCGGGAACCTACGAGCAGTACTTC,CASSPGAGLAGTYEQYF
TRBV9,-,TRBJ1-1,-,TGTGCCAGCAGCGTGGACAGTAACACTGAAGCTTTCTTT,CASSVDSNTEAFF
TRBV10-3,TRBD1,TRBJ1-1,once,TGTGCCATCAGTGGGGACAGGGGGACCACTGAAGCTTTCTTT,CAISGDRGTTEAFF
TRBV10-1,TRBD2,TRBJ2-1,-,TGCGCCAGCAGTGTGGGACTAGCGGGAGCTAATGAGCAGTTCTTC,CASSVGLAGANEQFF
TRBV4-1,-,TRBJ1-2,-,TGCGCCAGCAGCCTACCGGGCAGGGATCGAAAAACATCCTATGGCTACACCTTC,CASSLPGRDRKTSYGYTF
TRBV5-1,TRBD2,TRBJ2-7,-,TGCGCCAGCAGCTTTTCACTAGCGGAAGCCTACGAGCAGTACTTC,CASSFSLAEAYEQYF
TRBV19,-,TRBJ2-5,-,TGTGCCAGTAGTAGGGGACAAGCCGAAGAGACCCAGTACTTC,CASSRGQAEETQYF
TRBV19,-,TRBJ2-3,-,TGTGCCAGTAGTCCGCGGACTAGCACAGATACGCAGTATTTT,CASSPRTSTDTQYF
TRBV12-3/TRBV12-4,-,TRBJ1-1,-,TGTGCCAGCTCCCAGGGAACCACTGAAGCTTTCTTT,CASSQGTTEAFF
TRBV19,-,TRBJ1-1,-,TGTGCCAGTAGTCATCAGATGAACACTGAAGCTTTCTTT,CASSHQMNTEAFF
TRBV10-3,-,TRBJ2-1,-,TGTGCCATCAGCAATCAGGGCAATGAGCAGTTCTTC,CAISNQGNEQFF
TRBV18,TRBD2,TRBJ2-1,-,TGTGCCAGCTCACCTCGGACTAGCGGGAGCTCCTACAATGAGCAGTTCTTC,CASSPRTSGSSYNEQFF
TRBV5-1,-,TRBJ1-1,-,TGCGCCAGCAGCTTATCCGGGACCACGGGGGGATATATAGAAGCTTTCTTT,CASSLSGTTGGYIEAFF
TRBV29-1,-,TRBJ2-1,-,TGCAGCGGCCTCAGGGACAATGAGCAGTTCTTC,CSGLRDNEQFF
TRBV19,TRBD1,TRBJ1-2,-,TGTGCCAGTAGTCGACAGGGCTATGGCTACACCTTC,CASSRQGYGYTF
TRBV5-8,-,TRBJ1-1,-,TGTGCCAGCAGCTTTCACACAGAGAACACTGAAGCTTTCTTT,CASSFHTENTEAFF
TRBV6-6,TRBD1,TRBJ1-2,-,TGTGCCAGCAGTTACTCTGGACAGGGGGCAAGCTATGGCTACACCTTC,CASSYSGQGASYGYTF